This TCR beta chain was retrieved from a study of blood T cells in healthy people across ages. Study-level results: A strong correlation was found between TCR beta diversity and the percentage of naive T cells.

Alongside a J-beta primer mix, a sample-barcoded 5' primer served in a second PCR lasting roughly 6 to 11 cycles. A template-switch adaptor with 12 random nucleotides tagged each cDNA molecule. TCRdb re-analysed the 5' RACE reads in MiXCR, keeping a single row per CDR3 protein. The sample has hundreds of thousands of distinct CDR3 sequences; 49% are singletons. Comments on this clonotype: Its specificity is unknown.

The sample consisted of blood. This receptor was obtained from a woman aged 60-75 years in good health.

In DNA form, the CDR3 reads TGCAGTGCTAGGGAACAGGGTAACTATGGCTACACCTTC. As protein: CSAREQGNYGYTF. The chain carries TRBV20-1 and TRBJ1-2; D perhaps matches TRBD1 (6 bases). CDR1 and CDR2 (germline): DFQATT, SNEGSKA (reference sequence). This CDR3 is 13 amino acids long. V dropped 3 bases and J dropped 1 base, with 9 bases sitting between them.